What follows are 9 T cell receptor beta chains derived from one specimen sequenced in a study of T cell responses to AZD1222 COVID-19 vaccine. Generated by immunoSEQ multiplex PCR, the TCRdb table keeps only in-frame clones and is missing some. Seen here are 65,000 to 85,000 clones, around nine tenths observed once, and the top ten hold under 13%. The starting material was peripheral blood, obtained on day 0 of AZD1222 vaccination. Receptor source: an adult in good health.

The V gene is TRBV10-3, the J gene TRBJ2-1; 10 bases align to TRBD2. The CDR3 length is 18 residues. Germline V CDR1 and CDR2: ENHRY, SYGVKD. The junction had 10 bases not matched to a gene; V was cut back by 5 bases and J by 0 bases. The chain's CDR3 is CAISSIAGGSVSYNEQFF. CDR3 DNA sequence: TGTGCCATCAGTTCAATAGCGGGGGGCTCTGTCTCCTACAATGAGCAGTTCTTC.

This clone was seen just once. V usage is TRBV28 and J usage is TRBJ2-7; maybe TRBD1 (6 bases). The CDR3 covers 14 residues. The V end lost 5 bases, the J end lost 2 bases, and 13 bases lay between the germline ends. From germline, CDR1 is MDHEN and CDR2 SYDVKM. CDR3 DNA: TGTGCCAGCAGTCTCCCGACAGGAACCTACGAGCAGTACTTC. As protein: CASSLPTGTYEQYF. Variable domain in full (rest from reference TRBV28 and TRBJ2-7): DVKVTQSSRYLVKRTGEKVFLECVQDMDHENMFWYRQDPGLGLRLIYFSYDVKMKEKGDIPEGYSVSREKKERFSLILESASTNQTSMYLCASSLPTGTYEQYFGPGTRLTVT.

This chain joins TRBV10-1 and TRBJ2-2; D is perhaps TRBD1 or TRBD2 (7 bases each). This CDR3 contains 14 residues. CDR1 is WNHNN and CDR2 is SYGVQD in the germline V gene (reference sequence). V was clipped by 10 bases and J by 5 bases, with 17 bases between them. DNA for the CDR3: TGCGCCACAAGACAGGGAGCGGGGACCGGGGAGCTGTTTTTT. Its protein is CATRQGAGTGELFF.

The J gene is TRBJ1-1, the V gene TRBV30; D is perhaps TRBD1 (5 bases). The CDR3 has 14 residues. Germline V gene sequence: CDR1 GTSNPN, CDR2 SVGIG (reference sequence). Trimming stripped 1 base from V and 1 base from J, with 10 bases between. In DNA, the CDR3 is TGTGCCTGGAGTGAGAGGGGCAGGAACACTGAAGCTTTCTTT. This sequence encodes CAWSERGRNTEAFF.

This clone showed up just once. This chain links TRBV11-3 with TRBJ2-1; 10 bases agree with TRBD2. Germline V lookup: CDR1 SGHNT, CDR2 YENEEA. CDR3 length equals 16 residues. V trimming: 1 base; J trimming: 6 bases; junction bases outside the gene matches: 6. The CDR3 DNA sequence: TGTGCCAGCAGCTTAGTCTCAGCGGGGGGGCTCAATGAGCAGTTCTTC. Protein product: CASSLVSAGGLNEQFF.

The rearrangement uses TRBV27 and TRBJ2-7; the match to TRBD1 covers 10 bases. The CDR3 loop spans 20 amino acids. Trimming cost V 0 bases and J 4 bases; bases outside gene matches: 18. Germline V gene data show CDR1 as MNHEY and CDR2 as SMNVEV (reference sequence). The CDR3 spells CASSLSFSDRGSLIKYEQYF. CDR3 nucleotide sequence: TGTGCCAGCAGTTTATCCTTCTCGGACAGGGGGTCCCTCATTAAATACGAGCAGTACTTC.

This clone was picked up one time. This chain connects TRBV5-1 to TRBJ1-2, with 8 bases fitting TRBD1. Trimming removed 7 bases from V and 8 bases from J; junction bases left unmatched: 13. This CDR3 is built from 14 residues. Germline V gene data show CDR1 as SGHRS and CDR2 as YFSETQ. This CDR3 is CASATLDRGRGYTF. The CDR3 DNA reads TGCGCCAGCGCCACCCTCGACAGGGGTAGAGGCTACACCTTC.

This chain connects TRBV6-6 to TRBJ2-7, with D perhaps TRBD2 (6 bases). The CDR3 spans 14 residues. Germline CDR1 MNHNY, CDR2 SVGAGI (reference sequence). Trimming shortened V by 6 bases and J by 7 bases, and 19 bases separated the two germline ends. As DNA, the CDR3 is TGTGCCAGCAGCTTACTTGCTGGGCGGGGAGAGCAGTACTTC. As protein: CASSLLAGRGEQYF.

This chain uses TRBV5-6 with TRBJ2-7; D may match TRBD1 or TRBD2 (5 bases each). The CDR3 length is 15 residues. Trimming shortened V by 2 bases and J by 2 bases, and 14 bases separated the two germline ends. Germline values: CDR1 SGHDT, CDR2 YYEEEE. CDR3 DNA: TGTGCCAGCAGCTTCGTTGGGGACGGGACCTACGAGCAGTACGTC. Residues: CASSFVGDGTYEQYV.